The sample holds a few counts of the clone carrying this T cell receptor (beta chain). The target antigen is unknown. The authors prepared the TCRbeta library with unique molecular identifiers. TCRdb independently ran MiXCR on the PCR reads; one entry per CDR3 protein. The top ten hold over 2% of the sample, which has hundreds of thousands of distinct CDR3 sequences, 10% to 15% seen once. The sample comes from a study of T-cell reconstitution after alpha-beta-depleted transplantation in children. Study results and limitations: A year post-transplant, T-cell counts and diversity derived mostly from newly produced T cells. There were some patients whose high TCRbeta diversity at day 60 came from surviving recipient T cells and thymic progenitors. Several hundred expanded graft clones reportedly supplied alpha-beta T cells about two months after transplant.

Trimming stripped 1 base from V and 5 bases from J, with 14 bases between. The CDR3 contains 15 residues. Germline lookup yields CDR1 SGHVS and CDR2 FQNEAQ. V gene TRBV7-8 combines with J gene TRBJ2-5; D not certain. Material: PBMCs, mostly from graft donor cells, obtained 360 days after TCRalphabeta/CD19-depleted stem cell transplant. The sequence derives from a male patient aged 5 to 17 who had a stem cell transplant for acute myeloid leukemia, so the T cells may come from the graft donor. The DNA for the CDR3 is TGTGCCAGCAGCTTAGATACGGTCGGTGGGGAGACCCAGTACTTC. Translation: CASSLDTVGGETQYF.